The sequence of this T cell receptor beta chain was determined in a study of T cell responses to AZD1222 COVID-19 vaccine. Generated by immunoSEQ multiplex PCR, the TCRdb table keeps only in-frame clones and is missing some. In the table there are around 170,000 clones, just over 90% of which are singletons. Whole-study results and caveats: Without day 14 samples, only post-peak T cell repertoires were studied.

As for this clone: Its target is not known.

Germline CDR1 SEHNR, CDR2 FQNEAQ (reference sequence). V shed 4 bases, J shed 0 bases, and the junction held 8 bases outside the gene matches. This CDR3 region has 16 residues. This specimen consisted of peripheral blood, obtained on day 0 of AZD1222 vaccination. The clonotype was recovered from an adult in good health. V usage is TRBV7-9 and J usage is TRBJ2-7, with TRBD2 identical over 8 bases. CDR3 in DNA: TGTGCCAGCAGCTCATTAGCGGGGCCCAGCTCCTACGAGCAGTACTTC. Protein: CASSSLAGPSSYEQYF.